These 10 T cell receptor beta chains came from one sample sequenced in a study of T cell responses to AZD1222 COVID-19 vaccine. TCRdb's table, derived via immunoSEQ multiplex PCR, lists solely in-frame clones and lacks some. Altogether 150,000 to 190,000 clones are present, approximately 86% being singletons, with the ten largest covering 6.9%. The source was peripheral blood, collected after recovery from COVID-19. The receptors originated from an adult who had recovered from COVID-19.

V is TRBV27 and J is TRBJ1-1; no definite D call. CDR1 is MNHEY and CDR2 is SMNVEV in the germline V gene (reference sequence). V lost 6 bases, J lost 0 bases, and 14 bases lay in between. This CDR3 contains 15 residues. The chain's CDR3 is CASRHSPGLNTEAFF. The CDR3 nucleotides read TGTGCCAGCAGGCACTCCCCAGGACTGAACACTGAAGCTTTCTTT.

The chain joins TRBV5-1 to TRBJ2-3; tentative D call: TRBD2 (6 bases). CDR3 length: 15 residues. Deletions cut 3 bases from V and 3 bases from J, with 14 bases between. Per the germline V gene, CDR1 is SGHRS and CDR2 is YFSETQ. CDR3 sequence reads: CASSSGLSLTDTQYF. CDR3 nucleotide sequence: TGCGCCAGCAGCTCGGGACTTTCATTAACAGATACGCAGTATTTT.

The sample holds many counts of this clone. The V gene is TRBV11-1, the J gene TRBJ1-4; perhaps TRBD1 as D (6 bases). V was cut by 5 bases and J by 2 bases, with 15 bases left in between. The CDR3 is 16 amino acids. From germline, CDR1 is SGHAT and CDR2 FQDESV (reference sequence). The CDR3 nucleotides are TGTGCCAGCAGCCGGAGACAGGTTGGCACTAATGAAAAACTGTTTTTT. This sequence encodes CASSRRQVGTNEKLFF. The full variable domain, rest sourced from reference TRBV11-1 and TRBJ1-4, is EAEVAQSPRYKITEKSQAVAFWCDPISGHATLYWYRQILGQGPELLVQFQDESVVDDSQLPKDRFSAERLKGVDSTLKIQPAELGDSAMYLCASSRRQVGTNEKLFFGSGTQLSVL.

The chain joins TRBV19 to TRBJ1-2; no definite D call. Germline assignment: CDR1 LNHDA and CDR2 SQIVND (reference sequence). The V end was cut by 2 bases, the J end by 5 bases, with 15 bases between. This CDR3 is built from 15 residues. The CDR3 loop reads CASSIQTTLNYGYTF. Written as DNA, the CDR3 is TGTGCCAGTAGTATACAGACAACCCTCAATTATGGCTACACCTTC.

J is TRBJ2-1 and V is TRBV19; the match to TRBD2 covers 10 bases. There are 19 residues in the CDR3. The V segment lost 4 bases and the J segment 1 base; nucleotides outside the gene matches: 13. Germline assignment: CDR1 LNHDA and CDR2 SQIVND (reference sequence). The CDR3 sequence: CASSTWRGLADTSYNEQFF. The CDR3 DNA reads as TGTGCCAGTAGTACCTGGCGCGGACTAGCGGATACTTCCTACAATGAGCAGTTCTTC.

This chain joins TRBV6-1 and TRBJ2-7; the match to TRBD2 covers 7 bases. V dropped 2 bases and J dropped 4; count of bases not matched to a gene: 11. CDR1 and CDR2 from the germline V gene are MNHNS and SASEGT. CDR3 length: 16 residues. The CDR3 DNA reads as TGTGCCAGCAGTGAATCCAGGGCAAGGGAGGGATACGAGCAGTACTTC. It is translated as CASSESRAREGYEQYF.

V usage is TRBV5-4 and J usage is TRBJ1-1; D is possibly TRBD1 (5 bases). This CDR3 contains 17 residues. V shed 5 bases and J shed 3 bases, with 23 bases lying between them. From germline, CDR1 is SGHNT and CDR2 YYREEE (reference sequence). Here the CDR3 DNA reads TGTGCCAGCAGTCTTCGGGGCATCCTCCTTGGTGACACTGAAGCTTTCTTT. Translating it yields CASSLRGILLGDTEAFF.

The chain couples TRBV7-7 to TRBJ2-5; 8 bases are a match to TRBD2. Germline assignment: CDR1 SSHAT and CDR2 FNYEAQ (reference sequence). After removal of 5 bases from V and 7 bases from J, the junction contained 12 bases not matched to a gene. This CDR3 has 15 amino acids. This chain's CDR3 is CASSALTSGGWTQYF. Written as DNA, the CDR3 is TGTGCCAGCAGCGCCTTAACTAGCGGCGGGTGGACCCAGTACTTC.

The gene calls are TRBV6-6 and TRBJ1-2, with 7 bases identical to TRBD1. The CDR3 spans 14 residues. Per the germline V gene, CDR1 is MNHNY and CDR2 is SVGAGI (reference sequence). Losses at the gene ends were 5 bases for V and 4 bases for J; bases not matched to a gene: 7. CDR3 region: CASSGVQGSYGYTF. The CDR3 region has the DNA TGTGCCAGCAGTGGCGTACAGGGGTCCTATGGCTACACCTTC.

The chain combines TRBV15 with TRBJ2-3; 10 bases match TRBD2. The CDR3 length is 16 residues. Germline CDR1 reads LNHNV; CDR2 reads YYDKDF (reference sequence). V lost 1 base and J lost 4; bases outside the gene matches: 5. CDR3 loop: CATSRVASGGADTQYF. CDR3 DNA: TGTGCCACCAGCAGAGTGGCCAGCGGGGGGGCAGATACGCAGTATTTT. Drawing the rest from reference TRBV15 and TRBJ2-3, the complete variable domain is DAMVIQNPRYQVTQFGKPVTLSCSQTLNHNVMYWYQQKSSQAPKLLFHYYDKDFNNEADTPDNFQSRRPNTSFCFLDIRSPGLGDTAMYLCATSRVASGGADTQYFGPGTRLTVL.